These 19 T cell receptor beta chains were all obtained from the same sample, sequenced in a study of identical twins. In TCRdb, the 5' RACE reads were re-called with MiXCR into one record per CDR3 protein. The data hold approximately 1.8 million distinct CDR3 sequences, with 25% to 35% observed a single time. Specimen: cord blood. These receptors were obtained from a newborn girl in good health.

This clonotype was observed many times. The chain links TRBV28 to TRBJ2-1, with 10 bases matching TRBD2. The germline V gene has CDR1 MDHEN and CDR2 SYDVKM. V dropped 5 bases and J dropped 5; count of bases not matched to a gene: 6. CDR3 length: 15 amino acids. The CDR3, as DNA: TGTGCCAGCAGTGGTACTAGCGGGAACCACAATGAGCAGTTCTTC. This encodes CASSGTSGNHNEQFF.

In its sample, this clonotype was seen many times. V is TRBV4-2 and J is TRBJ2-7, with D uncertain. This CDR3 region has 15 residues. The V and J ends lost 0 bases and 0 bases respectively, with 9 bases between them. Germline V gives CDR1 LGHNA, CDR2 YNFKEQ. Written as DNA, the CDR3 is TGTGCCAGCAGCCAAGATTGGGCTAGCTCCTACGAGCAGTACTTC. This translates into CASSQDWASSYEQYF.

The genes are TRBV5-1 and TRBJ2-1, with 7 bases aligning to TRBD1. V dropped 0 bases and J dropped 9; count of bases not matched to a gene: 3. There are 13 residues in the CDR3. CDR1 and CDR2 from the germline V gene are SGHRS and YFSETQ. CDR3 amino acids: CASSLERGPEQFF. The CDR3 DNA follows: TGCGCCAGCAGCTTGGAAAGGGGGCCTGAGCAGTTCTTC.

This sequence joins TRBV20-1 and TRBJ2-1; tentatively, D is TRBD1 or TRBD2 (5 bases each). The germline V gene has CDR1 DFQATT and CDR2 SNEGSKA (reference sequence). The CDR3 spans 14 residues. Trimming removed 0 bases from V and 6 bases from J, with 12 bases in between. The CDR3 reads CSARDGTTSNEQFF. The CDR3 DNA follows: TGCAGTGCTAGAGATGGGACCACCTCCAATGAGCAGTTCTTC.

The chain links TRBV6-5 to TRBJ1-1; TRBD1 is a possible D gene (5 bases). The CDR3 covers 14 residues. Trimming left V 6 bases short and J 6 bases short, with 17 bases between. CDR1 and CDR2 from the germline V gene are MNHEY and SVGAGI. The CDR3 sequence: CASSQDGGNAEAFF. The CDR3 nucleotides read TGTGCCAGCAGCCAGGACGGGGGAAACGCTGAAGCTTTCTTT.

This clonotype showed up just a few times. V gene TRBV3-1 combines with J gene TRBJ2-1, with no clear D. This CDR3 is built from 12 residues. V lost 2 bases, J lost 10 bases, and 9 bases lay in between. CDR1 is LGHDT, CDR2 YNNKEL, per germline (reference sequence). The CDR3 protein is CASSQRLVEQFF. The CDR3 DNA reads TGTGCCAGCAGCCAAAGACTGGTCGAGCAGTTCTTC.

The rearrangement uses TRBV7-9 and TRBJ1-4; D is unclear. Germline lookup yields CDR1 SEHNR and CDR2 FQNEAQ (reference sequence). This CDR3 region has 15 residues. The V gene lost 1 base and the J gene lost 4 bases, with 10 bases spanning the gap. The CDR3 region has the DNA TGTGCCAGCAGCTTAGTTGGGCAAGTTAATGAAAAACTGTTTTTT. Translated: CASSLVGQVNEKLFF.

In its sample, this clonotype was seen many times. Being one base from a much bigger clone, this may be a read error. The chain is built from TRBV7-9 and TRBJ1-2; unclear D gene. The CDR3 contains 12 residues. Looked up from germline, CDR1 is SEHNR and CDR2 is FQNEAQ (reference sequence). V was trimmed by 2 bases and J by 4 bases, leaving 5 bases between them. CDR3 in amino acids: CASSLYSYGYTF. In nucleotides, the CDR3 is TGTGCCAGCAGCTTATACAGCTATGGCTACACCTTC. The variable domain in full, with the rest retrieved from reference TRBV7-9 and TRBJ1-2, is DTGVSQNPRHKITKRGQNVTFRCDPISEHNRLYWYRQTLGQGPEFLTYFQNEAQLEKSRLLSDRFSAERPKGSFSTLEIQRTEQGDSAMYLCASSLYSYGYTFGSGTRLTVV.

This clonotype was detected once. The chain uses TRBV29-1 and TRBJ1-2; TRBD1 aligns across 7 bases. The CDR3 spans 14 residues. Per the germline V gene, CDR1 is SQVTM and CDR2 is ANQGSEA. Germline trimming cut 5 bases from V and 4 bases from J; bases unmatched to any gene: 10. CDR3 region: CSVLEGAPGYGYTF. The DNA of the CDR3 is TGCAGCGTTCTGGAGGGGGCGCCGGGCTATGGCTACACCTTC.

The V call is TRBV28, the J call TRBJ2-3; 11 nucleotides align to TRBD2. Germline CDR1 reads MDHEN; CDR2 reads SYDVKM. This CDR3 is 16 amino acids long. The trim removed 1 base at V and 5 bases at J, leaving 5 bases unmatched. In nucleotides, the CDR3 is TGTGCCAGCAGTTTATCTAAACTAGCGGGAGTAGATACGCAGTATTTT. It encodes CASSLSKLAGVDTQYF.

The sample holds a few counts of this clonotype. The V gene is TRBV6-1, the J gene TRBJ1-2; TRBD1 aligns across 10 bases. The CDR3 covers 13 residues. In germline, CDR1 is MNHNS, CDR2 SASEGT. J lost 8 bases, V lost 0 bases, and 0 bases had no gene match. Here the CDR3 reads CASSEADRGGYTF. Here the CDR3 DNA reads TGTGCCAGCAGTGAAGCGGACAGGGGGGGCTACACCTTC.

The genes are TRBV28 and TRBJ2-5, with 10 bases that match TRBD1. The V segment lost 5 bases and the J segment 3 bases; nucleotides outside the gene matches: 9. CDR3 length equals 16 residues. Germline CDR1 MDHEN, CDR2 SYDVKM. CDR3 in DNA: TGTGCCAGCAGTCTTGGGACCGGGACAGGGGAAGAGACCCAGTACTTC. Encoded protein: CASSLGTGTGEETQYF.

This clonotype was counted between two and nine times. This chain joins TRBV28 and TRBJ1-1; 9 nucleotides line up with TRBD1. The CDR3 has 15 amino acids. Germline trimming cut 2 bases from V and 4 bases from J; bases unmatched to any gene: 5. The germline V gene has CDR1 MDHEN and CDR2 SYDVKM. CDR3 in amino acids: CASSLTGTGFTEAFF. The DNA of the CDR3 is TGTGCCAGCAGTTTAACCGGGACAGGGTTCACTGAAGCTTTCTTT.

A few counts support this clonotype. The gene calls are TRBV12-3 or TRBV12-4 and TRBJ2-1, with 9 bases lining up with TRBD2. Germline trimming cut 6 bases from V and 6 bases from J; bases unmatched to any gene: 24. CDR3 size: 20 residues. The CDR3 is CASSLSPSYPYSGGPNEQFF. As DNA, the CDR3 is TGTGCCAGCAGCTTATCCCCCTCCTATCCCTATAGCGGGGGCCCCAATGAGCAGTTCTTC.

This clonotype has a handful of counts. The chain recombines TRBV5-1 with TRBJ2-1, with D possibly being TRBD2 (5 bases). This CDR3 contains 16 residues. V gave up 6 bases and J gave up 2 bases, with 18 bases separating them. CDR1 and CDR2 from the germline V gene are SGHRS and YFSETQ. In nucleotides, the CDR3 is TGCGCCAGCAATCCGGACTCCACTTACCCCTACAATGAGCAGTTCTTC. Its translation: CASNPDSTYPYNEQFF.

The chain uses TRBV3-1 and TRBJ2-3, with 13 bases matching TRBD2. CDR3 size: 17 residues. Germline CDR1 reads LGHDT; CDR2 reads YNNKEL (reference sequence). V trimming: 7 bases; J trimming: 5 bases; junction bases outside the gene matches: 12. The CDR3, as DNA: TGTGCCAGCACCTCGACGGGACTAGCGGGACGGGAAGATACGCAGTATTTT. Translating it yields CASTSTGLAGREDTQYF.

This clonotype was found many times. The V and J genes are TRBV10-3 and TRBJ1-2, with TRBD1 identical over 7 bases. The CDR3 length is 12 residues. V gave up 3 bases and J gave up 6 bases; unmatched junction bases: 1. The V gene's germline CDR1 is ENHRY and CDR2 SYGVKD. The CDR3 DNA follows: TGTGCCATCAGTGAAACAGGGGATGGCTACACCTTC. Protein: CAISETGDGYTF.

This chain joins TRBV12-3 or TRBV12-4 and TRBJ2-1; no clear D. The assigned J gene may be wrong: the sequence end matches TRBJ2-7 better. This CDR3 has 15 amino acids. CDR3 bases: TGTGCCAGCAGCCCAAGGCATAGCTCCTACAATGAGCAGTACTTC. This gives the protein CASSPRHSSYNEQYF.

V and J are TRBV10-2 and TRBJ2-2; perhaps TRBD2 as D (5 bases). Trimming removed 6 bases from V and 1 base from J, with 9 bases in between. Germline CDR1 WSHSY, CDR2 SAAADI. The CDR3 totals 14 residues. CDR3 amino acids: CASSNAGNTGELFF. In nucleotides, the CDR3 is TGCGCCAGCAGCAACGCGGGGAACACCGGGGAGCTGTTTTTT.